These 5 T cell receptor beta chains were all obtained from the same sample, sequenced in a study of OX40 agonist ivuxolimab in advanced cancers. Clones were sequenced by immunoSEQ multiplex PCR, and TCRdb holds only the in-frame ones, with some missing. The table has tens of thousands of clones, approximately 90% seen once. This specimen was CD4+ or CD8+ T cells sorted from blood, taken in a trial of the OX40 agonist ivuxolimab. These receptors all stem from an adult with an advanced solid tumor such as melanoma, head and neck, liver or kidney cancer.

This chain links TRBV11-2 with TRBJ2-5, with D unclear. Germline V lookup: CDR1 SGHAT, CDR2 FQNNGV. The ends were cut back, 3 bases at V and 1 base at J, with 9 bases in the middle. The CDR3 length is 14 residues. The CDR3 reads CASSFTSAQETQYF. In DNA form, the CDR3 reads TGTGCCAGCAGCTTTACAAGTGCCCAAGAGACCCAGTACTTC. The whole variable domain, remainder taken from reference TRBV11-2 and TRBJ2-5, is EAGVAQSPRYKIIEKRQSVAFWCNPISGHATLYWYQQILGQGPKLLIQFQNNGVVDDSQLPKDRFSAERLKGVDSTLKIQPAKLEDSAVYLCASSFTSAQETQYFGPGTRLLVL.

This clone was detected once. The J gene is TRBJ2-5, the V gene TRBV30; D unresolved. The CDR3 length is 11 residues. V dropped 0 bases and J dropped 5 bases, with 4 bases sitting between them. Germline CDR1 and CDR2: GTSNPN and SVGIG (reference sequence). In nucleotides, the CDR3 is TGTGCCTGGAGTGTACTTGAGACCCAGTACTTC. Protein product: CAWSVLETQYF.

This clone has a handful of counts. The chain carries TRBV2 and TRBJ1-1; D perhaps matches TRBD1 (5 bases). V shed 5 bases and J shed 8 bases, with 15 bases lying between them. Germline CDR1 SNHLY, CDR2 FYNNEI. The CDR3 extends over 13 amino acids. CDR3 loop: CASSPPGGIEAFF. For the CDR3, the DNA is TGTGCCAGCAGTCCCCCCGGGGGAATCGAAGCTTTCTTT.

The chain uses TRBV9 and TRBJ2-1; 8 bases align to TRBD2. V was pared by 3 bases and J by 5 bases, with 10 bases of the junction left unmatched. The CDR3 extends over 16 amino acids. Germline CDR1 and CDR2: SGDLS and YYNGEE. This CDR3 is CASSDSPSGLNNEQFF. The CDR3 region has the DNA TGTGCCAGCAGCGACTCCCCTAGCGGGCTAAACAATGAGCAGTTCTTC. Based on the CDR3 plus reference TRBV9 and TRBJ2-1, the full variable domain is DSGVTQTPKHLITATGQRVTLRCSPRSGDLSVYWYQQSLDQGLQFLIQYYNGEERAKGNILERFSAQQFPDLHSELNLSSLELGDSALYFCASSDSPSGLNNEQFFGPGTRLTVL.

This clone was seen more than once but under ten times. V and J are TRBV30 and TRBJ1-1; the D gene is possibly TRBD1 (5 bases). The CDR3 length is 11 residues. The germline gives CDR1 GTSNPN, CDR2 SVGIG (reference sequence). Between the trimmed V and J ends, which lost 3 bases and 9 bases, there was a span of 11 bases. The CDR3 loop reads CAWSGTGKAFF. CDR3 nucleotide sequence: TGTGCCTGGAGCGGGACTGGGAAAGCTTTCTTT.